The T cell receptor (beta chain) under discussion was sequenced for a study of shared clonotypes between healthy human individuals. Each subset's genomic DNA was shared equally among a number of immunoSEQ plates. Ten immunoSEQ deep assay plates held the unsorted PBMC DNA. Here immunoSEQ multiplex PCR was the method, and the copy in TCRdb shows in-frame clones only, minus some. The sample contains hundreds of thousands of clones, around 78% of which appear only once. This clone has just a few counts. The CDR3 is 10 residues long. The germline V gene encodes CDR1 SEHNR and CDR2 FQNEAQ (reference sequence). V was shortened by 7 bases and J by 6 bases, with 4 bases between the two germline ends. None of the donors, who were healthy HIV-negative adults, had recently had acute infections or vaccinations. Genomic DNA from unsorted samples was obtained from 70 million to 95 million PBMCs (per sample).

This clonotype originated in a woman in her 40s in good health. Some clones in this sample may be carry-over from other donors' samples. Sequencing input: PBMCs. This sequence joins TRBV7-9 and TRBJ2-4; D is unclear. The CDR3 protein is CASTGNIQYF. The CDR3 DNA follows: TGTGCCAGCACGGGAAACATTCAGTACTTC.